The source of this T cell receptor (beta chain) is a study of T cells after yellow fever vaccination. Study outcomes and limitations: Few clonotypes appeared in both CD4 and CD8 compartments. Abundant clonotypes (contaminants from the bulk population) could be present in FACS-sorted repertoires. The study re-detected most primary-vaccination clones after the booster (roughly 96% CD4, around 90% CD8).

This CDR3 spans 14 amino acids. The V and J ends lost 3 bases and 2 bases respectively, with 9 bases between them. Looked up from germline, CDR1 is MNHEY and CDR2 is SMNVEV (reference sequence). TCR cDNA was made by 5'RACE template switching, adding a universal primer site and UMIs. Each CDR3 protein gets one entry after TCRdb re-called the 5' RACE reads with MiXCR. The repertoire holds some 200,000 distinct CDR3 sequences, with around 10% as singletons. As to this clonotype: The antigen is undetermined.

The sequence was obtained from a young man who received the YFV17D yellow fever vaccine. V usage is TRBV27 and J usage is TRBJ2-3, with D uncertain. The sample consisted of CD8+ T cells sorted from PBMCs, taken 15 days after the yellow fever booster vaccination. CDR3 bases: TGTGCCAGCAGTTTCTCACCCCCCACAGATACGCAGTATTTT. This sequence encodes CASSFSPPTDTQYF.